This TCR beta chain is from a study of early T cells in non-severe SARS-CoV-2 infection. MiXCR, run by TCRdb on the 5' RACE reads, gives a single entry per CDR3 protein. The sample has under 85,000 distinct CDR3 sequences; about 9% are singletons. The CDR3 is 15 amino acids. V lost 5 bases and J lost 6; bases outside the gene matches: 7. Germline V lookup: CDR1 SGHAT, CDR2 FQDESV (reference sequence). Source material: whole blood. The genes are TRBV11-1 and TRBJ2-1; 10 nucleotides line up with TRBD1. The receptor comes from an adult who was a healthcare worker with PCR-confirmed SARS-CoV-2 infection or an uninfected control (not recorded which). The DNA of the CDR3 is TGTGCCAGCAGCGTTGGGACAGGGGTTACCAATGAGCAGTTCTTC. It yields the protein CASSVGTGVTNEQFF.